This T cell receptor beta chain was identified during a study of blood T cell repertoires in COVID-19. Study summary: T cells, B-cell-depleted T cells, or PBMCs supplied cDNA or gDNA.

TCRdb's copy holds only in-frame clones and misses some; the assay was immunoSEQ multiplex PCR. The sample shows 400,000 or so clones, approximately 89% of them seen only once. The V end was cut by 2 bases, the J end by 8 bases, with 9 bases between. This CDR3 region has 12 residues. Sequencing was done on a sample of peripheral blood. The V and J genes are TRBV12-3 or TRBV12-4 and TRBJ1-1, with D possibly being TRBD1 (5 bases). The TCR sequence derives from a middle-aged woman with COVID-19, enrolled during active disease. CDR3 in DNA: TGTGCCAGCAGTTTAACGGCAGGGGAAGCTTTCTTT. This sequence encodes CASSLTAGEAFF.